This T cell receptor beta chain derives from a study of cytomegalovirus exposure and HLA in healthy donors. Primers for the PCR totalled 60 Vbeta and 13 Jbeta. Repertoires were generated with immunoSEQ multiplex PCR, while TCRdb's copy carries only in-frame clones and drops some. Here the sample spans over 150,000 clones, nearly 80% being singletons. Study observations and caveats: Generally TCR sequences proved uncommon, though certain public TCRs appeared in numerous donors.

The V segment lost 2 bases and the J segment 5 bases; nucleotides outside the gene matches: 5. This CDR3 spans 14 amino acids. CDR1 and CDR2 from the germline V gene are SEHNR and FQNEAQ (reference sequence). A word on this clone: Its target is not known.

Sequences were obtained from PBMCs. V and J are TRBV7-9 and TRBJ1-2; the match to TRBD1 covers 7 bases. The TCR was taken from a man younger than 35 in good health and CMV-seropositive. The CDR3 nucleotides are TGTGCCAGCAGCTTACCAGGGGGGCTATATGGCTACACCTTC. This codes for CASSLPGGLYGYTF.